This passage covers 7 T cell receptor beta chains from one sample sequenced in a study of CD8+ T cells in alopecia areata. Treatment noted: oral pan-JAK inhibitor, 5-10 mg twice daily. Extracted RNA was reverse transcribed, and the resulting cDNA served as sequencing template. Method: immunoSEQ multiplex PCR; TCRdb's copy keeps in-frame clones and lacks some. Among about 260,000 clones, about 60% were seen once, and the ten largest hold around 0.92%. Here the sequenced sample was CD4+ T cells sorted from blood, taken around week 54, from a patient treated with tofacitinib. The receptors here all came from a human donor with alopecia areata.

The chain uses TRBV30 and TRBJ1-2; possibly TRBD1 for D (6 bases). V lost 6 bases and J lost 1, with 12 bases in between. The CDR3 consists of 13 residues. Germline lookup yields CDR1 GTSNPN and CDR2 SVGIG (reference sequence). The CDR3 sequence is CACGQHLNYGYTF. CDR3 nucleotides: TGTGCCTGTGGACAGCACCTTAACTATGGCTACACCTTC.

The chain is built from TRBV23-1 and TRBJ2-7; 7 bases are a match to TRBD1. TRBV23-1 is sorted into the ORF group, with uncertain function. The trim removed 3 bases at V and 3 bases at J, leaving 8 bases unmatched. The CDR3 totals 15 residues. The CDR3: CASSHLRDRFYEQYF. CDR3 DNA sequence: TGCGCCAGCAGTCATCTCAGGGACAGATTCTACGAGCAGTACTTC.

The J gene is TRBJ2-4, the V gene TRBV29-1; TRBD1 or TRBD2 may be the D gene (7 bases each). Trimming pared 4 bases from V and 6 bases from J, leaving 10 bases between. The length of the CDR3 is 12 residues. Germline loops: CDR1 SQVTM, CDR2 ANQGSEA. The CDR3 here is CSVGRGGNIQYF. CDR3 coding DNA: TGCAGCGTTGGCAGGGGGGGAAACATTCAGTACTTC.

The chain uses TRBV4-1 and TRBJ1-4; D is ambiguous. CDR1 MGHRA and CDR2 YSYEKL come from the germline V gene. Trimming removed 1 base from V and 5 bases from J, with 8 bases in between. The CDR3 covers 14 residues. The CDR3, as DNA: TGCGCCAGCAGCCAAGGGACCGTAAATGAAAAACTGTTTTTT. It codes for CASSQGTVNEKLFF.

The rearrangement joins TRBV5-6 to TRBJ2-5; 7 bases fit TRBD1. The CDR3 length is 15 residues. Germline CDR1 and CDR2: SGHDT and YYEEEE. V trimming: 4 bases; J trimming: 5 bases; junction bases outside the gene matches: 11. The CDR3 nucleotides are TGTGCCAGCAGCCCCCCCACAGGGGTCGGGGAGACCCAGTACTTC. This encodes CASSPPTGVGETQYF.

The chain carries TRBV20-1 and TRBJ2-3; D not resolved. The CDR3 loop spans 11 amino acids. Trimming took off 5 bases at V and 11 bases at J, with 14 bases between the two ends. From germline, CDR1 is DFQATT and CDR2 SNEGSKA (reference sequence). CDR3 residues: CSAPDPGGQYF. In DNA, the CDR3 is TGCAGTGCTCCAGACCCGGGTGGGCAGTATTTT.

The V gene is TRBV19, the J gene TRBJ2-3; D is perhaps TRBD1 (6 bases). Germline V gives CDR1 LNHDA, CDR2 SQIVND (reference sequence). The CDR3 consists of 15 residues. V dropped 5 bases and J dropped 1 base, with 13 bases sitting between them. The CDR3 protein is CASSDPGHRTDTQYF. CDR3 sequence (DNA): TGTGCCAGTAGTGACCCGGGACACCGCACAGATACGCAGTATTTT. Combining the CDR3 with reference TRBV19 and TRBJ2-3 gives the whole variable domain DGGITQSPKYLFRKEGQNVTLSCEQNLNHDAMYWYRQDPGQGLRLIYYSQIVNDFQKGDIAEGYSVSREKKESFPLTVTSAQKNPTAFYLCASSDPGHRTDTQYFGPGTRLTVL.